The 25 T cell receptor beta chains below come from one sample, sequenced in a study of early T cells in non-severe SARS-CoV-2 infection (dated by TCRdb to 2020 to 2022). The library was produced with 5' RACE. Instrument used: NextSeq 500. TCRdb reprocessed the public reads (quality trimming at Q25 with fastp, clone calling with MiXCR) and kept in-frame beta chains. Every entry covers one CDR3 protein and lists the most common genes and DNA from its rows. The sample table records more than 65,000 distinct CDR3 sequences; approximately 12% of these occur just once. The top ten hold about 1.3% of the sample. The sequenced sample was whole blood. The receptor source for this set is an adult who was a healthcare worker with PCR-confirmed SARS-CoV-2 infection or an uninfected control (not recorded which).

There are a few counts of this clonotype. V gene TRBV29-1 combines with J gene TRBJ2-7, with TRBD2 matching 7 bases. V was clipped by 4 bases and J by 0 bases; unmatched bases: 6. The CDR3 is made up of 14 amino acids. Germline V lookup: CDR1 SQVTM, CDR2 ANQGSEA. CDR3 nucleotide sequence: TGCAGCGTTGCTGGGAGGGAGTTCTCCTACGAGCAGTACTTC. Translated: CSVAGREFSYEQYF.

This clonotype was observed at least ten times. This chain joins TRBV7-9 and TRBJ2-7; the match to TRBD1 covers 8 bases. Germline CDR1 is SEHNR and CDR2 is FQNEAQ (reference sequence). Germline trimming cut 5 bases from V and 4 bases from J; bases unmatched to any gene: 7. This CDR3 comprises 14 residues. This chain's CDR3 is CASSNRGVRYEQYF. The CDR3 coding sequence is TGTGCCAGCAGCAACAGGGGGGTTCGGTACGAGCAGTACTTC.

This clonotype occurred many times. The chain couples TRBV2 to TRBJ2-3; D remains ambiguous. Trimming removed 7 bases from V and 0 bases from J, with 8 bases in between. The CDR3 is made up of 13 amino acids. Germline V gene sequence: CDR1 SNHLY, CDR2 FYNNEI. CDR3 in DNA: TGTGCCAGCATGTCCACTAGCACAGATACGCAGTATTTT. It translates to CASMSTSTDTQYF.

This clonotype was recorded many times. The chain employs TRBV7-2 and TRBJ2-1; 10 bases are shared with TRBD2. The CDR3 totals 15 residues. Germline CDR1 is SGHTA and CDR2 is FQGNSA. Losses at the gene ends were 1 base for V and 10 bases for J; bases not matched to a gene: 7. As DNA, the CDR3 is TGTGCCAGCAGCTTAGAATCTAGCGGGAGAGGCGAGCAGTTCTTC. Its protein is CASSLESSGRGEQFF.

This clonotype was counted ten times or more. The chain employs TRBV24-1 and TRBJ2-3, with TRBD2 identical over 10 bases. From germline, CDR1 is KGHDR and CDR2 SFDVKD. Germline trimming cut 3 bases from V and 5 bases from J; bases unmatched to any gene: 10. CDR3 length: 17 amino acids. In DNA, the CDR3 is TGTGCCACCAGTGATCCCCATCTAGCGGGGGCAGTAGATACGCAGTATTTT. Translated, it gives CATSDPHLAGAVDTQYF.

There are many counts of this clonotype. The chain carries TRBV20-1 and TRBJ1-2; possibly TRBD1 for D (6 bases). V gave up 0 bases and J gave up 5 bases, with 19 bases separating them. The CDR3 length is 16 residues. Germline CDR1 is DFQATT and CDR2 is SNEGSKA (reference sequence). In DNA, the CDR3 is TGCAGTGCTAGAGACCCGGGACAACCAAAAGGATATGGCTACACCTTC. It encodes CSARDPGQPKGYGYTF.

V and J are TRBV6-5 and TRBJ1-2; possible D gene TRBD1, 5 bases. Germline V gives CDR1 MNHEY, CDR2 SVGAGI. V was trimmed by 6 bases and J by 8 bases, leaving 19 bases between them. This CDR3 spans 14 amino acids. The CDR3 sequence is CASSPRQLQEGYTF. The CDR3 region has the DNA TGTGCCAGCAGCCCTCGACAGCTCCAGGAGGGCTACACCTTC.

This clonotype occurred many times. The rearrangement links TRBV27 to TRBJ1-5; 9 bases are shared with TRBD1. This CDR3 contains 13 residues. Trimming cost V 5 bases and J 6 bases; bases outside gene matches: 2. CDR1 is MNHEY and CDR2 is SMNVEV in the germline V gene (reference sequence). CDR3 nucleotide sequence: TGTGCCAGCAGTCGGACAGGGGTTCAGCCCCAGCATTTT. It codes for CASSRTGVQPQHF.

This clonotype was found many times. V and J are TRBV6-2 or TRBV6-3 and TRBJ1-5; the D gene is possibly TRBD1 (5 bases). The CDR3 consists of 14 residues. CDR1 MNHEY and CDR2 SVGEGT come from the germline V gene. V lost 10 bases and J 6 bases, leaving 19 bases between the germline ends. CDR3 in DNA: TGTGCCACCCGGGACGGCCTAGTTGGTCAGCCCCAGCATTTT. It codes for CATRDGLVGQPQHF.

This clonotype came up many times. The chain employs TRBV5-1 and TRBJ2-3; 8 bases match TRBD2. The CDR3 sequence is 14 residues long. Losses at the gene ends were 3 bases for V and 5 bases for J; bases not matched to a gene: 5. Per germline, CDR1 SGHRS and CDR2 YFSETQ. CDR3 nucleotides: TGCGCCAGCAGCTCGGCGACTAGCGTAGATACGCAGTATTTT. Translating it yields CASSSATSVDTQYF.

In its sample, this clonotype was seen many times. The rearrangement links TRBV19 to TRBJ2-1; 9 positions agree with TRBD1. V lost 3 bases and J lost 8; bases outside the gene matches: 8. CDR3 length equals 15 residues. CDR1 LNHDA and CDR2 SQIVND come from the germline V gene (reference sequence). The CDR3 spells CASSIGTGFLYEQFF. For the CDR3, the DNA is TGTGCCAGTAGTATCGGGACAGGGTTTTTGTATGAGCAGTTCTTC.

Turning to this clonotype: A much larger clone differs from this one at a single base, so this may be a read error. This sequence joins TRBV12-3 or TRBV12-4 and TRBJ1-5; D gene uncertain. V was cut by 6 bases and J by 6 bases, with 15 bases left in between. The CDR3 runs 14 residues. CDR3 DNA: TGTGCCAGCAGCTCCTTGGGGTTCCTTCAGCCCCAGCATTTT. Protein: CASSSLGFLQPQHF.

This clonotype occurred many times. The CDR3 DNA is TGTGCCACCAGCAGAGTCGATAACACCGGGGAGCTGTTTTTT. Translation: CATSRVDNTGELFF. The V gene is TRBV15, the J gene TRBJ2-2; D is uncertain. This CDR3 comprises 14 residues. Trimming took 1 base from V and 2 from J, leaving 5 bases between them. Germline values: CDR1 LNHNV, CDR2 YYDKDF (reference sequence).

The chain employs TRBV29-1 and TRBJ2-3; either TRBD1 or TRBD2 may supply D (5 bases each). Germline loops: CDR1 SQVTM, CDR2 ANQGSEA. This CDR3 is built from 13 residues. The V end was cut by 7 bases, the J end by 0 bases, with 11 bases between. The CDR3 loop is CSARDGSTDTQYF. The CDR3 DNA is TGCAGCGCAAGGGACGGTAGCACAGATACGCAGTATTTT.

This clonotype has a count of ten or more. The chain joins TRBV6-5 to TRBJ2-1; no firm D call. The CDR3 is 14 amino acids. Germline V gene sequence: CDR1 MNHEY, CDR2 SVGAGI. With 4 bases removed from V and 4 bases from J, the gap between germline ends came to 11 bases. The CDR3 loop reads CASSSLYGYNEQFF. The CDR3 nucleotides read TGTGCCAGCAGTTCACTGTACGGTTACAATGAGCAGTTCTTC.

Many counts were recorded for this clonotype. The CDR3 loop is CSARDVLGGSEAFF. CDR3 DNA: TGCAGTGCTAGAGACGTTTTAGGGGGATCTGAAGCTTTCTTT. This sequence joins TRBV20-1 and TRBJ1-1, with D tentatively TRBD1 (6 bases). CDR3 length equals 14 residues. Trimming shortened V by 0 bases and J by 6 bases, and 14 bases separated the two germline ends. Germline CDR1 is DFQATT and CDR2 is SNEGSKA (reference sequence).

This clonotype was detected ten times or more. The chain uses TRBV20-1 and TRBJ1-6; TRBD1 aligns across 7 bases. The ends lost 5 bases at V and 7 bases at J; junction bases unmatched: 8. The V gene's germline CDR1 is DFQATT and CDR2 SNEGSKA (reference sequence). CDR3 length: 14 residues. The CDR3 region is CSAFQTGWNSPLHF. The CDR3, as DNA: TGCAGTGCTTTCCAGACAGGGTGGAATTCACCCCTCCACTTT.

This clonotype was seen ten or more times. This chain's CDR3 is CAIPGREGGADTQYF. The CDR3 DNA reads as TGCGCCATCCCAGGCCGGGAGGGGGGGGCAGATACGCAGTATTTT. This chain joins TRBV10-1 and TRBJ2-3; 8 nucleotides agree with TRBD2. With V trimmed by 10 bases and J by 4 bases, 13 bases remained unmatched. This CDR3 has 15 amino acids. CDR1 and CDR2 from the germline V gene are WNHNN and SYGVQD (reference sequence).

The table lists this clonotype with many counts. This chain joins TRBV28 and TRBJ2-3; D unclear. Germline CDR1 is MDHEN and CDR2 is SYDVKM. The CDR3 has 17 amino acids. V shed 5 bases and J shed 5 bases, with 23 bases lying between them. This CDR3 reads CASSRTPGPFYGDTQYF. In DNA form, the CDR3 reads TGTGCCAGCAGTCGGACCCCCGGGCCGTTTTATGGAGATACGCAGTATTTT.

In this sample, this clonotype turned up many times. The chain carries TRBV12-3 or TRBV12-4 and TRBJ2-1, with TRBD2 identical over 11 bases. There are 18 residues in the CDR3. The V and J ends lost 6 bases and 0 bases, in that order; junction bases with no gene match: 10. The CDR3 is CASRPTSGGHSSYNEQFF. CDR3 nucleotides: TGTGCCAGCAGGCCCACTAGCGGGGGCCATAGCTCCTACAATGAGCAGTTCTTC.

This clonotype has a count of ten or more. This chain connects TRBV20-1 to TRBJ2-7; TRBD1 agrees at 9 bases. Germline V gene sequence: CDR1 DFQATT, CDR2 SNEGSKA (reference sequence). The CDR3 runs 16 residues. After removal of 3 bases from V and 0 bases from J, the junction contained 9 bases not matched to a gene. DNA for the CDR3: TGCAGTGCTAGGGGGACAGGGTCTATTAGCTCCTACGAGCAGTACTTC. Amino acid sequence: CSARGTGSISSYEQYF.

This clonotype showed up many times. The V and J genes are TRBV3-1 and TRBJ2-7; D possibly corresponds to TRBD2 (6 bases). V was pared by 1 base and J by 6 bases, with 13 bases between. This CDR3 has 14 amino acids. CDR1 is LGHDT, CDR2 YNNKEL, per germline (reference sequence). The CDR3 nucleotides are TGTGCCAGCAGCCAAGCGTACGGGAGTTCCGAGCAGTACTTC. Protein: CASSQAYGSSEQYF.

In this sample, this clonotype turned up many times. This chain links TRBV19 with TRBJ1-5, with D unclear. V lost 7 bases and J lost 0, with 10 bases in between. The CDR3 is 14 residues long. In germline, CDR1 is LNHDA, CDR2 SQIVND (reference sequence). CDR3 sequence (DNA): TGTGCCAGTAAAAAGGGCACTAGCAATCAGCCCCAGCATTTT. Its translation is CASKKGTSNQPQHF.

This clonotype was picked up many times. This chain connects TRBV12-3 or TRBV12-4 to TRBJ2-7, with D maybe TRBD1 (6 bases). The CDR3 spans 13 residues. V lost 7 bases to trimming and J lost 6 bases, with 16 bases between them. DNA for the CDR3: TGTGCCAGCACCTCAGGCAGGGGTCTCGAGCAGTACTTC. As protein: CASTSGRGLEQYF.

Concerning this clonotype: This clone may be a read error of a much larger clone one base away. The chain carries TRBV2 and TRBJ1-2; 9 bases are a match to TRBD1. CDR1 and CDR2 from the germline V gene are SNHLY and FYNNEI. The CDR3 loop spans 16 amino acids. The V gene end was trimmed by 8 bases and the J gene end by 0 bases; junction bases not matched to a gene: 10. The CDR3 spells CASDRGSASANYGYTF. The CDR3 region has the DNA TGTGCCAGCGACAGGGGGTCCGCTTCAGCTAACTATGGCTACACCTTC. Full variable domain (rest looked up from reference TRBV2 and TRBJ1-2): EPEVTQTPSHQVTQMGQEVILRCVPISNHLYFYWYRQILGQKVEFLVSFYNNEISEKSEIFDDQFSVERPDGSNFTLKIRSTKLEDSAMYFCASDRGSASANYGYTFGSGTRLTVV.